This T cell receptor (beta chain) derives from a study of blood T cell repertoires in COVID-19. Across the study: Collection of acute and convalescent COVID-19 samples took place in the United States, Italy and Spain.

The method was immunoSEQ multiplex PCR; TCRdb's version includes in-frame clones alone and lacks a portion of them. The sample contains hundreds of thousands of clones, 75% to 85% of which appear only once. V was pared by 1 base and J by 8 bases, with 20 bases between. The CDR3 length is 16 residues. Germline V gene lookup returns CDR1 SEHNR and CDR2 FQNEAQ (reference sequence). Sequencing was carried out using peripheral blood. The J gene is TRBJ1-2, the V gene TRBV7-9; D not resolved. This TCR was sampled from a human donor in a cohort sampled during active COVID-19. Here the CDR3 DNA reads TGTGCCAGCAGCTTAGAATTGACGACGGGAAATAAGGGCTACACCTTC. This sequence encodes CASSLELTTGNKGYTF.